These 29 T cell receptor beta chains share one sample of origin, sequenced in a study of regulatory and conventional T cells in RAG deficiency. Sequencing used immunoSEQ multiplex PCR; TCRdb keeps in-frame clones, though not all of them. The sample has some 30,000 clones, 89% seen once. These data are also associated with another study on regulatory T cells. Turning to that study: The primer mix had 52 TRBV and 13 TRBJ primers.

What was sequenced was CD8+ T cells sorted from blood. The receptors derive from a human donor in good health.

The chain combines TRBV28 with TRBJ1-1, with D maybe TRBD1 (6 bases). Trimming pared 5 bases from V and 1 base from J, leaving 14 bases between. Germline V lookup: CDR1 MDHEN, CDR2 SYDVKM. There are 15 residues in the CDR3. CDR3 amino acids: CASSIRRGGNTEAFF. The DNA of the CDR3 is TGTGCCAGCAGTATACGCAGGGGTGGGAACACTGAAGCTTTCTTT.

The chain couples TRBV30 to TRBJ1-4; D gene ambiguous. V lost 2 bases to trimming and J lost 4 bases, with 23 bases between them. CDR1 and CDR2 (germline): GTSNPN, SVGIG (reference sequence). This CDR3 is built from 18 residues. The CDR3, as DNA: TGTGCCTGGAGTAAGGGCGGCCCCCGAAAGCATTATAATGAAAAACTGTTTTTT. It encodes CAWSKGGPRKHYNEKLFF.

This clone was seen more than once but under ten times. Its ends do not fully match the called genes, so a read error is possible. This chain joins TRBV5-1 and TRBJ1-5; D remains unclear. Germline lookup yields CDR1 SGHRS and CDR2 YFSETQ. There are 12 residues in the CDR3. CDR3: CASSSLNQPQHF. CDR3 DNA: TGTGCCAGCAGCTCCCTAAATCAGCCCCAGCATTTT.

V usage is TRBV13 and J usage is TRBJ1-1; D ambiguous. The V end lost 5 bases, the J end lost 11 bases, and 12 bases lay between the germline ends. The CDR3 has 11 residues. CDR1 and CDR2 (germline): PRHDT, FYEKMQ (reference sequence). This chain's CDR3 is CASSPGRDAFF. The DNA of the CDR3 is TGTGCCAGCAGCCCGGGGAGAGATGCTTTCTTT. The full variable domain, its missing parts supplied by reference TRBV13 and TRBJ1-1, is AAGVIQSPRHLIKEKRETATLKCYPIPRHDTVYWYQQGPGQDPQFLISFYEKMQSDKGSIPDRFSAQQFSDYHSELNMSSLELGDSALYFCASSPGRDAFFGQGTRLTVV.

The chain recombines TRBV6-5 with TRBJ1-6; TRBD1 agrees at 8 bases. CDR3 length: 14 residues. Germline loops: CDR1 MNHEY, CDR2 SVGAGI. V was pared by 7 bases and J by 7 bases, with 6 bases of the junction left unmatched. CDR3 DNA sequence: TGTGCCAGCAAGGGACAGGCGGCAAATTCACCCCTCCACTTT. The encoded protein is CASKGQAANSPLHF.

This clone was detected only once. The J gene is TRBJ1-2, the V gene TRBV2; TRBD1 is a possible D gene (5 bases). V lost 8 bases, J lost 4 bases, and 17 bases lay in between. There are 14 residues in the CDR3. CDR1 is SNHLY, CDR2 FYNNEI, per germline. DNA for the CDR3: TGTGCCAGCCTCCCAGGTCAGGGATCCTATGGCTACACCTTC. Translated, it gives CASLPGQGSYGYTF. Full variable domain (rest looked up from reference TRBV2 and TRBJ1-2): EPEVTQTPSHQVTQMGQEVILRCVPISNHLYFYWYRQILGQKVEFLVSFYNNEISEKSEIFDDQFSVERPDGSNFTLKIRSTKLEDSAMYFCASLPGQGSYGYTFGSGTRLTVV.

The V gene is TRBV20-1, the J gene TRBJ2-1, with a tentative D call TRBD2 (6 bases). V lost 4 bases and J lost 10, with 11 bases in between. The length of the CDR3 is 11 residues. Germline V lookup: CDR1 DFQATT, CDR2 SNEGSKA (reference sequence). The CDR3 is CSAKPLAEQFF. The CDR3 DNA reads TGCAGTGCTAAGCCTCTAGCGGAGCAGTTCTTC.

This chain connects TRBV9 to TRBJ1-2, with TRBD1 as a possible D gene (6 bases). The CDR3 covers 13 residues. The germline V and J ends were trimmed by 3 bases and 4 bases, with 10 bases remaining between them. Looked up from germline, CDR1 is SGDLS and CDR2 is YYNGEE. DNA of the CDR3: TGTGCCAGCAGCGGGGGGGCCCTCTATGGCTACACCTTC. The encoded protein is CASSGGALYGYTF.

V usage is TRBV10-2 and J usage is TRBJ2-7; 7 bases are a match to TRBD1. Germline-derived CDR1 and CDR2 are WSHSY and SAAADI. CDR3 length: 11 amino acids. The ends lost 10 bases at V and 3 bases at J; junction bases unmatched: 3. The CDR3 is CATRDSYEQYF. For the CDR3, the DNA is TGCGCCACCCGGGACAGCTACGAGCAGTACTTC.

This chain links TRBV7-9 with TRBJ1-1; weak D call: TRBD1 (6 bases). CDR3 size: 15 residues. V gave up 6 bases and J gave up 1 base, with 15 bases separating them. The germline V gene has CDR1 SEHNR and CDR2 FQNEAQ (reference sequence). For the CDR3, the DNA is TGTGCCAGCAGTTTTTACAGGGTCCGGAACACTGAAGCTTTCTTT. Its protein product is CASSFYRVRNTEAFF.

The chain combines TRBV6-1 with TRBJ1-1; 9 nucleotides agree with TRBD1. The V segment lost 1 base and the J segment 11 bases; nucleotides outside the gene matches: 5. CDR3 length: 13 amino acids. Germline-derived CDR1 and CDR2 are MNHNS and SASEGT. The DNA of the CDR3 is TGTGCCAGCAGTGAAGGGGACAGGGTTCGGGCTTTCTTT. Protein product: CASSEGDRVRAFF.

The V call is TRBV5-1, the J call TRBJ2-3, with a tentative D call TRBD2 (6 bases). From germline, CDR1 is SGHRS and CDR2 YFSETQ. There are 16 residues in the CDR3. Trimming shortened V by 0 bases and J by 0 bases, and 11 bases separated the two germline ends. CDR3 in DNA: TGCGCCAGCAGCTTGGGGGGGACTTCGAGCACAGATACGCAGTATTTT. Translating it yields CASSLGGTSSTDTQYF.

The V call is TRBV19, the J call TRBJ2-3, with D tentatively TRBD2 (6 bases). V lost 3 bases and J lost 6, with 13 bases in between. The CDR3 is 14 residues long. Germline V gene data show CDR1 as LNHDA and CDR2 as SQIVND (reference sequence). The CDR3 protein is CASSIRGNGDTQYF. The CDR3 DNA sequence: TGTGCCAGTAGTATCCGCGGGAATGGGGATACGCAGTATTTT.

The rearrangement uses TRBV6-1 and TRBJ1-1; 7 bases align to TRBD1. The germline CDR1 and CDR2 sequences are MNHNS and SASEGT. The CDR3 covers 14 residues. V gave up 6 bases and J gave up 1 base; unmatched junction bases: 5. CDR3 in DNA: TGTGCCAGCAGCTTGACAGGGAGGAACACTGAAGCTTTCTTT. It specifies CASSLTGRNTEAFF.

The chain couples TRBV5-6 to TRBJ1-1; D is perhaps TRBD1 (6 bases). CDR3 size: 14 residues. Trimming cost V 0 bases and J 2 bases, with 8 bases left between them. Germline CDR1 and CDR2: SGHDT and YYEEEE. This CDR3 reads CASSLEQGNTEAFF. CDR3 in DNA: TGTGCCAGCAGCTTGGAACAGGGCAACACTGAAGCTTTCTTT.

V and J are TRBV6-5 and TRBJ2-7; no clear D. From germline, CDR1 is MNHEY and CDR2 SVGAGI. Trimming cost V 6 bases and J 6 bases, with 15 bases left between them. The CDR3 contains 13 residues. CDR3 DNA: TGTGCCAGCAGAACCTCGGCGAAGGGCGAGCAGTACTTC. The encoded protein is CASRTSAKGEQYF.

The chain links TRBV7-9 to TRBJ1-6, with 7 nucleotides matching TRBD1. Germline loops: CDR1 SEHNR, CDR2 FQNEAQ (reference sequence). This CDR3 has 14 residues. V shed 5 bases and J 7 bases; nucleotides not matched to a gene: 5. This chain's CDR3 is CASSRTGGNSPLHF. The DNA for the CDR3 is TGTGCCAGCAGCAGGACAGGAGGGAATTCACCCCTCCACTTT. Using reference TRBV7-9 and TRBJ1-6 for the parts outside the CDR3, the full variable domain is DTGVSQNPRHKITKRGQNVTFRCDPISEHNRLYWYRQTLGQGPEFLTYFQNEAQLEKSRLLSDRFSAERPKGSFSTLEIQRTEQGDSAMYLCASSRTGGNSPLHFGNGTRLTVT.

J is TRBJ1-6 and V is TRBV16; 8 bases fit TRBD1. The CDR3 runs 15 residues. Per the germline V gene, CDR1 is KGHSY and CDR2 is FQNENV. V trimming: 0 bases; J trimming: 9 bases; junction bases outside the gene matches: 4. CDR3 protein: CASSQSRTGGSPLHF. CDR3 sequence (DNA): TGTGCCAGCAGCCAATCGCGCACAGGGGGTTCACCCCTCCACTTT.

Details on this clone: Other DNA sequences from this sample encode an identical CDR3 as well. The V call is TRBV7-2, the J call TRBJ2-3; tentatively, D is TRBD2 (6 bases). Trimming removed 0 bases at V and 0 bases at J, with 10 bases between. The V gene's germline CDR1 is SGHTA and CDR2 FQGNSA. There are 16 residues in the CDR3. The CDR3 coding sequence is TGTGCCAGCAGCTTAGCCGCGGGGACCAGCACAGATACGCAGTATTTT. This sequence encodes CASSLAAGTSTDTQYF.

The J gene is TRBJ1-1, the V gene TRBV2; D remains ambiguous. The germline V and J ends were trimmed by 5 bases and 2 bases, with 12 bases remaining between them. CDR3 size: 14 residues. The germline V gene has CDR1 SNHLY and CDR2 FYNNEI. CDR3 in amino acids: CASSPLTSNTEAFF. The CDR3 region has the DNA TGTGCCAGCAGTCCCTTGACGAGCAACACTGAAGCTTTCTTT. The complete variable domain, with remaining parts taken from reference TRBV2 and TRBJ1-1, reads EPEVTQTPSHQVTQMGQEVILRCVPISNHLYFYWYRQILGQKVEFLVSFYNNEISEKSEIFDDQFSVERPDGSNFTLKIRSTKLEDSAMYFCASSPLTSNTEAFFGQGTRLTVV.

CDR3 amino acids: CASSVRSGRTYEQYF. In DNA form, the CDR3 reads TGTGCCAGCAGCGTACGTAGCGGGAGAACCTACGAGCAGTACTTC. The V call is TRBV9, the J call TRBJ2-7, with TRBD2 identical over 9 bases. The germline V gene has CDR1 SGDLS and CDR2 YYNGEE. The CDR3 covers 15 residues. V lost 1 base to trimming and J lost 2 bases; unmatched junction nucleotides: 4.

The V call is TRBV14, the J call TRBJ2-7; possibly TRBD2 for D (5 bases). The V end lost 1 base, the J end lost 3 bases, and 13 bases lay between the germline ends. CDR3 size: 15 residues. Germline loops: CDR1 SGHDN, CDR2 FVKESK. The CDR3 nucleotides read TGTGCCAGCAGCCAAGTACAGTCGGGAATCTACGAGCAGTACTTC. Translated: CASSQVQSGIYEQYF.

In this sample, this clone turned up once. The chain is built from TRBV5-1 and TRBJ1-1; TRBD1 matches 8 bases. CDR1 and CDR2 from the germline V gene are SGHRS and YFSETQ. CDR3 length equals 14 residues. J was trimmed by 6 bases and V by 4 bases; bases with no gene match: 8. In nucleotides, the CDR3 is TGCGCCAGCAGCATAGATAACAGGGGGGCTGAAGCTTTCTTT. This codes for CASSIDNRGAEAFF.

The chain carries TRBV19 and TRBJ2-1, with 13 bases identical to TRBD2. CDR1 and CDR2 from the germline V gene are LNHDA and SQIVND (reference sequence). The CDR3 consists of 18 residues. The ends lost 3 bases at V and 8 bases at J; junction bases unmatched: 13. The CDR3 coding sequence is TGTGCCAGTAGTATTCGCCGGTGGACTAGCGGGAGTGGGGATGAGCAGTTCTTC. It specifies CASSIRRWTSGSGDEQFF. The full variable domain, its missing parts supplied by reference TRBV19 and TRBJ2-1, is DGGITQSPKYLFRKEGQNVTLSCEQNLNHDAMYWYRQDPGQGLRLIYYSQIVNDFQKGDIAEGYSVSREKKESFPLTVTSAQKNPTAFYLCASSIRRWTSGSGDEQFFGPGTRLTVL.

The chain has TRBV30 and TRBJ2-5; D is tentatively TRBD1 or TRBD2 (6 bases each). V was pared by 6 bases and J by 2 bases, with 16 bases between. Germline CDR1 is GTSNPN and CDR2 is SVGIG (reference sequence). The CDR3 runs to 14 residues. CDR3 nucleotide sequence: TGTGCCTGTCCAATCGGGGGCGTTCAAGAGACCCAGTACTTC. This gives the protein CACPIGGVQETQYF.

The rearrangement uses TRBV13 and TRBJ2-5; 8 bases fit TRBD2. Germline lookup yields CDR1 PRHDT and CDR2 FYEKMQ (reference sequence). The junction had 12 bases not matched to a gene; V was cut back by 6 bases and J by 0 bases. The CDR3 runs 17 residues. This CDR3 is CASSSGRGQGHQETQYF. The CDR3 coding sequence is TGTGCCAGCAGTTCCGGGAGGGGTCAGGGCCACCAAGAGACCCAGTACTTC.

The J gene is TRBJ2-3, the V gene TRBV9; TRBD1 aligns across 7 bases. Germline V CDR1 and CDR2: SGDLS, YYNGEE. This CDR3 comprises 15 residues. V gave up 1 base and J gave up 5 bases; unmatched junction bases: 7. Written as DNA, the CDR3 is TGTGCCAGCAGCGTACAAGGGGGCGCTGGAGATACGCAGTATTTT. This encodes CASSVQGGAGDTQYF.

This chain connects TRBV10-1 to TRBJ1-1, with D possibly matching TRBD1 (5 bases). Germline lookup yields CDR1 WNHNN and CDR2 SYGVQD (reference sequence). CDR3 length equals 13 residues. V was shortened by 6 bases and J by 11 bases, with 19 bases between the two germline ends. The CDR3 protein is CASSSSGQGLAFF. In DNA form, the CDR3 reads TGCGCCAGCAGCTCCTCCGGGCAGGGACTGGCTTTCTTT.

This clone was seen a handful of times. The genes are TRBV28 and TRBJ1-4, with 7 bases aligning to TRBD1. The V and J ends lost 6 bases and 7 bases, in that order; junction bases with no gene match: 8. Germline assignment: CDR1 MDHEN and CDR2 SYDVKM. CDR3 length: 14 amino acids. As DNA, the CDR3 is TGTGCCAGCAGGAACCAGGGGGGAAGTGAAAAACTGTTTTTT. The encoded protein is CASRNQGGSEKLFF.